The sequence of this T cell receptor (beta chain) was determined in a study of CD8+CD57+ T cells in acquired aplastic anemia. Across the whole study: For CD4+ cells, healthy donors had an average of about 10 million reads.

V shed 6 bases and J shed 3 bases, with 15 bases lying between them. Germline V lookup: CDR1 LNHDA, CDR2 SQIVND (reference sequence). The CDR3 contains 15 residues. Genomic DNA constituted the template upon which TCR beta VDJ and CDR3 profiling was performed. TCRdb reprocessed the reads via MiXCR and lists one record per CDR3 protein. Of over 40,000 distinct CDR3 sequences in the sample, 70% to 80% were seen once. Worth noting for this clonotype: The target antigen is unknown.

Findings and limits, study-wide: Sharing between patients and controls was observed for roughly 30 CD8+ CDR3 sequences. Patients showed no significant difference from controls in CD8+ Simpson's diversity.

The clonotype comes from a human donor in good health, serving as a control. The sample was sorted CD4+, CD8+, or CD8+CD57+ T cells (not recorded which) from PBMCs. This rearrangement joins TRBV19 to TRBJ1-5; no reliable D call. CDR3 protein: CASSPIGGFNQPQHF. The DNA of the CDR3 is TGTGCCAGTAGCCCCATAGGAGGGTTCAATCAGCCCCAGCATTTT.